These 2 T cell receptor beta chains originate from one sample sequenced in a study of response to subunit inactivated influenza vaccine. Using its own MiXCR run on the RT-PCR reads, TCRdb lists one record per CDR3 protein. This sample has 500,000 to 600,000 distinct CDR3 sequences, with about 14% found just once. The material sequenced was PBMCs from blood, taken roughly 13 days after vaccination. These TCRs come from a man aged 45 to 65 who received an inactivated influenza vaccine.

Only a few counts were recorded for this clonotype. The V and J genes are TRBV19 and TRBJ2-4, with D possibly TRBD1 on 5 matching bases. In germline, CDR1 is LNHDA, CDR2 SQIVND (reference sequence). The V end was cut by 0 bases, the J end by 0 bases, with 12 bases between. This CDR3 spans 17 amino acids. The CDR3 sequence is CASSIEIQALAKNIQYF. The CDR3, as DNA: TGTGCCAGTAGTATAGAAATACAGGCCCTAGCCAAAAACATTCAGTACTTC. Full variable domain (rest looked up from reference TRBV19 and TRBJ2-4): DGGITQSPKYLFRKEGQNVTLSCEQNLNHDAMYWYRQDPGQGLRLIYYSQIVNDFQKGDIAEGYSVSREKKESFPLTVTSAQKNPTAFYLCASSIEIQALAKNIQYFGAGTRLSVL.

The J gene is TRBJ2-4, the V gene TRBV6-1, with D uncertain. This CDR3 region has 14 residues. Germline loops: CDR1 MNHNS, CDR2 SASEGT. Trimming left V 8 bases short and J 6 bases short, with 17 bases between. CDR3: CASRVGISVNIQYF. The CDR3 nucleotides read TGTGCCAGCCGTGTGGGGATCTCAGTAAACATTCAGTACTTC.